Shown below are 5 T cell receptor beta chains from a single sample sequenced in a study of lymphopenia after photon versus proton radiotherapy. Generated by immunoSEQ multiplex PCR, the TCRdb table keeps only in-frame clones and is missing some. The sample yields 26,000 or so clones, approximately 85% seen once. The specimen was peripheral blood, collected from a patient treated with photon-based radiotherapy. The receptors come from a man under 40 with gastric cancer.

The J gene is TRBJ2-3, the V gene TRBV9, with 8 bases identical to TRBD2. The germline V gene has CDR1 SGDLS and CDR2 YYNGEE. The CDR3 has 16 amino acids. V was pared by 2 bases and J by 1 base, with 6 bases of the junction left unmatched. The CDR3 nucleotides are TGTGCCAGCAGCGTCGGACTAGCCGACCGCACAGATACGCAGTATTTT. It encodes CASSVGLADRTDTQYF.

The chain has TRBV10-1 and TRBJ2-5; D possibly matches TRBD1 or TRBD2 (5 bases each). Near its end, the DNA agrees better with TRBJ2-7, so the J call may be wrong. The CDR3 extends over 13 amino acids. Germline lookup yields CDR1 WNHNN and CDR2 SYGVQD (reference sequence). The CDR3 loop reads CASSATELDEQYF. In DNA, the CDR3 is TGCGCCAGCAGTGCGACAGAACTAGACGAGCAGTACTTC.

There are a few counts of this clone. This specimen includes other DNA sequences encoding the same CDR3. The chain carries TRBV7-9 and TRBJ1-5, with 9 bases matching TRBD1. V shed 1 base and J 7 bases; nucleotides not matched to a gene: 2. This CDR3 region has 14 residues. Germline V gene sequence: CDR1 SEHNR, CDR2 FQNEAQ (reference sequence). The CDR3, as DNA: TGTGCCAGCAGCTTAGGACAGGGGGGACAGCCCCAGCATTTT. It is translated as CASSLGQGGQPQHF. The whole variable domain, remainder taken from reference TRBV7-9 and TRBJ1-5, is DTGVSQNPRHKITKRGQNVTFRCDPISEHNRLYWYRQTLGQGPEFLTYFQNEAQLEKSRLLSDRFSAERPKGSFSTLEIQRTEQGDSAMYLCASSLGQGGQPQHFGDGTRLSIL.

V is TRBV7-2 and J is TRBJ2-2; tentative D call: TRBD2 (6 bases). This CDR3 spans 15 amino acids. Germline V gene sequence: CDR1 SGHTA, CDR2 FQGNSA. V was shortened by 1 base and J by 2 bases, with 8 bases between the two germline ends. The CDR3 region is CASSLEGTNTGELFF. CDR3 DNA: TGTGCCAGCAGCTTAGAAGGGACTAACACCGGGGAGCTGTTTTTT.

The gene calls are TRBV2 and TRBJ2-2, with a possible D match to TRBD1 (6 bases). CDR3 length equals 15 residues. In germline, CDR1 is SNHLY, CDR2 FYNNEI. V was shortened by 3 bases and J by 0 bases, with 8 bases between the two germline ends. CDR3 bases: TGTGCCAGCAGTGAGGACAGTACGAACACCGGGGAGCTGTTTTTT. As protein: CASSEDSTNTGELFF. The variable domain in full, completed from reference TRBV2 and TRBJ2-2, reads EPEVTQTPSHQVTQMGQEVILRCVPISNHLYFYWYRQILGQKVEFLVSFYNNEISEKSEIFDDQFSVERPDGSNFTLKIRSTKLEDSAMYFCASSEDSTNTGELFFGEGSRLTVL.